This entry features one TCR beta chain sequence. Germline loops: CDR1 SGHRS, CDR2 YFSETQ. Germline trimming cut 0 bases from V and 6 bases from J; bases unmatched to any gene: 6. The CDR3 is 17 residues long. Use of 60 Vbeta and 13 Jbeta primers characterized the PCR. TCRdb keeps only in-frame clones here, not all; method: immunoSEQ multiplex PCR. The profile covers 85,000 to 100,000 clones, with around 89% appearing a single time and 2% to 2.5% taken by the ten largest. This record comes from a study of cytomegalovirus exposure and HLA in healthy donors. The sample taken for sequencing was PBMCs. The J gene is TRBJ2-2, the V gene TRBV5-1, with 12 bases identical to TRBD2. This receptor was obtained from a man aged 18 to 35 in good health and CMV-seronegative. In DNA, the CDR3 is TGCGCCAGCAGCTTGGCCCTAGCGGGAGGGCCCGCCGGGGAGCTGTTTTTT. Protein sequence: CASSLALAGGPAGELFF.